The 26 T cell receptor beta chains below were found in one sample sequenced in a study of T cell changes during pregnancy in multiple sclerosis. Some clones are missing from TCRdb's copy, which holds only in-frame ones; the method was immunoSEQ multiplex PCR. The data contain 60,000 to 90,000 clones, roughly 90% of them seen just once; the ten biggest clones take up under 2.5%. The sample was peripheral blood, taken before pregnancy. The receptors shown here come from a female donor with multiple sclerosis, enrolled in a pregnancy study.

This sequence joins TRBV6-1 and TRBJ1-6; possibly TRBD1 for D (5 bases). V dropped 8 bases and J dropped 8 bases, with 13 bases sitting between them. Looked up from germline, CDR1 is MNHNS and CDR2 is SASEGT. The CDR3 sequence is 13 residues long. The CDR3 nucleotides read TGTGCCAGCCTCGCAGGGAAGGATTCACCCCTCCACTTT. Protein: CASLAGKDSPLHF.

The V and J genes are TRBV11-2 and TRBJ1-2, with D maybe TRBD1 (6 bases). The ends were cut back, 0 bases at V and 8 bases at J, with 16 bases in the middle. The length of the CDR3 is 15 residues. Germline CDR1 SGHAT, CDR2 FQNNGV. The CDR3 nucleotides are TGTGCCAGCAGCTTAGATCGTCAGGGGTCGGACGGCTACACCTTC. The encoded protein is CASSLDRQGSDGYTF. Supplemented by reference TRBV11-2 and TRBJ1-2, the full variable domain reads EAGVAQSPRYKIIEKRQSVAFWCNPISGHATLYWYQQILGQGPKLLIQFQNNGVVDDSQLPKDRFSAERLKGVDSTLKIQPAKLEDSAVYLCASSLDRQGSDGYTFGSGTRLTVV.

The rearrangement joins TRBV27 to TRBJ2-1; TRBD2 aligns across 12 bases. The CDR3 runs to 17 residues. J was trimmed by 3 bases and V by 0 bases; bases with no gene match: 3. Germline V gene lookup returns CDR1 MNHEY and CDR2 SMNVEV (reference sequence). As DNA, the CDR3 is TGTGCCAGCAGTTTATCTGGACTAGCGGGGTACTACAATGAGCAGTTCTTC. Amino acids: CASSLSGLAGYYNEQFF.

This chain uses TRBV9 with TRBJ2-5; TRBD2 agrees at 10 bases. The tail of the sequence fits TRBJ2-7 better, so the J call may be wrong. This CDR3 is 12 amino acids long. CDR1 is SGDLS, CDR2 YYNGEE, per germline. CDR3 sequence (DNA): TGTGCCAGCAGCCGGACTAGCGGCGAGCAGTACTTC. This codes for CASSRTSGEQYF.

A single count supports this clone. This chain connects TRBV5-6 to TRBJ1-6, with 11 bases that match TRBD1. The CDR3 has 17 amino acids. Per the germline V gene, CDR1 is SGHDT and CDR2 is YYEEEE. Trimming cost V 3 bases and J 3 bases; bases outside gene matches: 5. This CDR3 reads CASSSDRGRFYNSPLHF. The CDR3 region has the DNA TGTGCCAGCAGCTCGGACAGGGGGCGATTCTATAATTCACCCCTCCACTTT.

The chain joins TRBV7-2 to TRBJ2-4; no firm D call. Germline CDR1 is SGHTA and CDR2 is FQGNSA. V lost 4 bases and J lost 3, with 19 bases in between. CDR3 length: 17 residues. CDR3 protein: CASSSLPAGYFKNIQYF. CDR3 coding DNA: TGTGCCAGCAGCTCCCTCCCGGCAGGCTACTTCAAAAACATTCAGTACTTC.

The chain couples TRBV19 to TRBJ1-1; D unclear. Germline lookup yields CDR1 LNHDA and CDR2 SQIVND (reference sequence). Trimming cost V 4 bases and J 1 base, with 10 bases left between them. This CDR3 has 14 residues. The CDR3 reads CASSTETKNTEAFF. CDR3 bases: TGTGCCAGTAGTACTGAGACAAAGAACACTGAAGCTTTCTTT.

CDR3 amino acids: CASSHGLAGETPTGEQYF. Here the CDR3 DNA reads TGTGCCAGCAGCCACGGACTAGCGGGGGAGACCCCCACGGGTGAGCAGTACTTC. The chain employs TRBV5-4 and TRBJ2-7, with TRBD2 matching 13 bases. This CDR3 is 18 amino acids long. J lost 7 bases, V lost 4 bases, and 17 bases had no gene match. Germline CDR1 and CDR2: SGHNT and YYREEE (reference sequence). The entire variable domain, with the rest obtained from reference TRBV5-4 and TRBJ2-7, is as follows: ETGVTQSPTHLIKTRGQQVTLRCSSQSGHNTVSWYQQALGQGPQFIFQYYREEENGRGNFPPRFSGLQFPNYSSELNVNALELDDSALYLCASSHGLAGETPTGEQYFGPGTRLTVT.

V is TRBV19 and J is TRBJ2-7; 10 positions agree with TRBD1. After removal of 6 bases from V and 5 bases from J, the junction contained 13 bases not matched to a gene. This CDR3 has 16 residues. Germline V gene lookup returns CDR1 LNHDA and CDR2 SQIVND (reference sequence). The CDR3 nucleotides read TGTGCCAGTAGGTTGATTCCGGGACAGGGGATCCACGAGCAGTACTTC. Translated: CASRLIPGQGIHEQYF.

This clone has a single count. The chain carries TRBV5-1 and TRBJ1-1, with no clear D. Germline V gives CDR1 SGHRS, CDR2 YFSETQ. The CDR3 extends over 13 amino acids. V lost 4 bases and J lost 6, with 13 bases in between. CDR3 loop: CASSLDPGSEAFF. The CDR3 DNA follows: TGCGCCAGCAGCCTCGACCCCGGGTCTGAAGCTTTCTTT.

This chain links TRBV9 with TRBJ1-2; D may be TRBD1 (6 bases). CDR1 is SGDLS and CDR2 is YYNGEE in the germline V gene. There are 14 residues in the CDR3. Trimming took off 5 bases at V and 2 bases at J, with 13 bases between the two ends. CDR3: CASSEGGSNYGYTF. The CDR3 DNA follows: TGTGCCAGCAGTGAAGGGGGTAGCAACTATGGCTACACCTTC.

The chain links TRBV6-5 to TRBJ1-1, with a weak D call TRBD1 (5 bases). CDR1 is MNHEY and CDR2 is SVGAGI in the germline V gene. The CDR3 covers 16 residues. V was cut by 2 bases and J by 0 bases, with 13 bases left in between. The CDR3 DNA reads TGTGCCAGCAGTTACAGCGACAGCTACTTGAACACTGAAGCTTTCTTT. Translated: CASSYSDSYLNTEAFF.

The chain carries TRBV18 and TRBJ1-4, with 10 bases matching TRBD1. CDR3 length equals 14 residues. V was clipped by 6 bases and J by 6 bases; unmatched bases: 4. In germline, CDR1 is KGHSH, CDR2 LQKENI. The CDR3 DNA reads TGTGCCAGCTCGACCGGGACAGGGGATGAAAAACTGTTTTTT. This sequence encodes CASSTGTGDEKLFF.

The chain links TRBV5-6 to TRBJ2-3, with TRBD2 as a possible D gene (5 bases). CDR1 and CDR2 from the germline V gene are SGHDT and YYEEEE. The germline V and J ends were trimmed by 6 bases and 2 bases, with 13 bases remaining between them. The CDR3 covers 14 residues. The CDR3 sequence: CASTHAGNTDTQYF. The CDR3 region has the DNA TGTGCCAGCACCCACGCCGGGAACACAGATACGCAGTATTTT.

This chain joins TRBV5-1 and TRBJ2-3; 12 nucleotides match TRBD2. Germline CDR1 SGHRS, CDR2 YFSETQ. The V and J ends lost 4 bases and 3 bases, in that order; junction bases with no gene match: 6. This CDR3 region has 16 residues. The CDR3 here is CASSPRTSGVTDTQYF. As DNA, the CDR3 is TGCGCCAGCAGCCCCAGGACTAGCGGGGTTACAGATACGCAGTATTTT.

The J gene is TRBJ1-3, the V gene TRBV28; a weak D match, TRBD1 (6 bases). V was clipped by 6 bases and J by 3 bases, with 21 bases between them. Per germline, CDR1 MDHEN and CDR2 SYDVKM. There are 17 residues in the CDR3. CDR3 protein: CASRPLASGAGGNTIYF. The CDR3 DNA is TGTGCCAGCAGACCCTTGGCCTCAGGGGCCGGTGGAAACACCATATATTTT.

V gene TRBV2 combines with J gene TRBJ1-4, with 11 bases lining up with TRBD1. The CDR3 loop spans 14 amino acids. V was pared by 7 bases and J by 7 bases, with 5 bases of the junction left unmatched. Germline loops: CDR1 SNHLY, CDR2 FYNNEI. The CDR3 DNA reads TGTGCCAGCACCCTGGGGACAGGGGGTGAAAAACTGTTTTTT. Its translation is CASTLGTGGEKLFF.

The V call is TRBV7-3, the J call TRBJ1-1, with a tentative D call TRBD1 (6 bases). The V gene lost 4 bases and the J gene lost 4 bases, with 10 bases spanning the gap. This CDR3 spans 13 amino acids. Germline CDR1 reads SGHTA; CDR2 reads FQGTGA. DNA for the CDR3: TGTGCCAGCAGCTCTCAGGGGTTCACTGAAGCTTTCTTT. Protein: CASSSQGFTEAFF.

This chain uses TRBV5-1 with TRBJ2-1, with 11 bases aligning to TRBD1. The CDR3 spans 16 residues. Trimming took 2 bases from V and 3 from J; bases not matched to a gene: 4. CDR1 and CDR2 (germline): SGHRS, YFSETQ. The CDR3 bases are TGCGCCAGCAGCTTTCAGGGGACAGGGGGCTACAATGAGCAGTTCTTC. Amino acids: CASSFQGTGGYNEQFF.

CDR3 amino acids: CASSLVADVGQVNTGELFF. DNA for the CDR3: TGTGCCAGCAGCTTGGTGGCGGATGTGGGACAGGTGAACACCGGGGAGCTGTTTTTT. The chain recombines TRBV5-6 with TRBJ2-2, with TRBD1 identical over 8 bases. CDR1 is SGHDT, CDR2 YYEEEE, per germline. J gave up 1 base and V 0 bases, and 11 bases lay outside the gene matches. The CDR3 runs 19 residues.

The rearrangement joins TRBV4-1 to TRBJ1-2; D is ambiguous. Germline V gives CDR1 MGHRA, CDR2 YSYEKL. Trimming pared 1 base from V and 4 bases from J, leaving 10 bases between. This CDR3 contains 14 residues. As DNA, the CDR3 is TGCGCCAGCAGCCAAGTTTGGAGGATCTATGGCTACACCTTC. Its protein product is CASSQVWRIYGYTF.

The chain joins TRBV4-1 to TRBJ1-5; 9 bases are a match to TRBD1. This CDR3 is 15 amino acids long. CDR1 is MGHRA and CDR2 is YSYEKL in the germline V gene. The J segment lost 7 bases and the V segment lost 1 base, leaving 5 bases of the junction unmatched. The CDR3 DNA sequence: TGCGCCAGCAGCCAAGGACAGGGGGTGCGCCAGCCCCAGCATTTT. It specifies CASSQGQGVRQPQHF.

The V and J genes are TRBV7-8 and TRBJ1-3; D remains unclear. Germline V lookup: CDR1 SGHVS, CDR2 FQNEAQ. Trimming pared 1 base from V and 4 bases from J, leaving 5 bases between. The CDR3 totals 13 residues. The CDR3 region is CASSLDSGNTIYF. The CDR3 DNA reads TGTGCCAGCAGCTTAGACTCCGGAAACACCATATATTTT.

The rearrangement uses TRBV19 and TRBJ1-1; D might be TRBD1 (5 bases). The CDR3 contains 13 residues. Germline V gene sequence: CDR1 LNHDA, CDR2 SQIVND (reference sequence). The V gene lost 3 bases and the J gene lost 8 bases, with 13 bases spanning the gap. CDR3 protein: CASSMWTDNEAFF. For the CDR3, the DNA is TGTGCCAGTAGTATGTGGACGGACAACGAAGCTTTCTTT.

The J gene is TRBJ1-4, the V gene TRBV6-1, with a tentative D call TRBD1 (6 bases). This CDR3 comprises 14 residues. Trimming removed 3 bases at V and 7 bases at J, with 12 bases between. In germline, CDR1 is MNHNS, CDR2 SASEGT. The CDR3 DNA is TGTGCCAGCAGTGAGAGGGGGAAGGGTGAAAAACTGTTTTTT. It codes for CASSERGKGEKLFF.

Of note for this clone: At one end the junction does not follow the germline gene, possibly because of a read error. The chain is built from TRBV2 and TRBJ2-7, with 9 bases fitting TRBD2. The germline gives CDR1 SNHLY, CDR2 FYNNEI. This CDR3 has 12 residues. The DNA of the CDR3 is TGTGCCAGCAGCCCCTCGGGGACTAGCCGGTGGTTC. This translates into CASSPSGTSRWF.